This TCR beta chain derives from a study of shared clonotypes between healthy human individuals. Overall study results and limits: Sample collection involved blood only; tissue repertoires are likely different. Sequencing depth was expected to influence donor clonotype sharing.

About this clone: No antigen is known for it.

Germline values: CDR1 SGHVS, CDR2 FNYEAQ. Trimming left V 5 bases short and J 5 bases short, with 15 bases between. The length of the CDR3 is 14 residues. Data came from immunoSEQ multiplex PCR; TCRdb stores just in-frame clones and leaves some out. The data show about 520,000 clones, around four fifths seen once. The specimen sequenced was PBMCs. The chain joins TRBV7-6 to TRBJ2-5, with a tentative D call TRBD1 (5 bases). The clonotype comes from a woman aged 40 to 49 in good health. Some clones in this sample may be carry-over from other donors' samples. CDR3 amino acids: CASSPGPLGETQYF. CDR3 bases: TGTGCCAGCAGCCCAGGGCCCCTCGGGGAGACCCAGTACTTC.